One TCR beta chain is described in this entry. Its antigen is unknown. After re-calling the 5' RACE reads, TCRdb lists one entry per CDR3 protein, DNA absent. This listing includes 400,000 to 450,000 distinct CDR3 sequences. This sample was taken from a study of T cells expressing NK-cell markers. About the research overall: Repertoire data for TCR beta were derived from sorted T cells (CD3+CD56+NKG2C+, CD3+CD56+NKG2C- and CD3+CD56-NKG2C+). Most of the eight sequenced donors were classified as HCMV-seropositive, and one was classified as seronegative.

Whole-study results and caveats: Topping the CD3+CD56-NKG2C+ fraction as well were these clonotypes, in a few donors.

Germline CDR1 and CDR2: MNHGY and SAAAGT. The CDR3 is 16 residues long. Material: blood T cells: a sorted CD56 or NKG2C T cell subset, CD4+ or CD8+ T cells, or bulk PBMC T cells (not recorded which). The origin of this receptor is a woman between 18 and 70 years old in good health. The rearrangement joins TRBV6-8 to TRBJ2-7; the TCRdb call, TRBD2, lacks DNA for checking. CDR3 sequence: CATGREAKVIFYEQYF.